These 30 T cell receptor beta chains originate from one sample sequenced in a study of blood T cell repertoires in COVID-19. Some clones are missing from TCRdb's copy, which holds only in-frame ones; the method was immunoSEQ multiplex PCR. The sample includes 120,000 or so clones, approximately 82% seen only once; the top ten take 12%. Source material: peripheral blood. The source of these receptors is a man in his 60s with acute or convalescent COVID-19.

V gene TRBV5-4 combines with J gene TRBJ2-6, with 7 bases identical to TRBD1. The length of the CDR3 is 16 residues. Germline V gene lookup returns CDR1 SGHNT and CDR2 YYREEE (reference sequence). Trimming at V came to 0 bases and at J to 2 bases, leaving 2 bases not matched to a gene. Here the CDR3 reads CASSLVQGAGANVLTF. In DNA form, the CDR3 reads TGTGCCAGCAGCTTGGTGCAGGGGGCTGGGGCCAACGTCCTGACTTTC.

The J gene is TRBJ1-1, the V gene TRBV5-1; TRBD1 is a possible D gene (6 bases). Trimming pared 0 bases from V and 3 bases from J, leaving 12 bases between. Looked up from germline, CDR1 is SGHRS and CDR2 is YFSETQ. This CDR3 spans 15 amino acids. The chain's CDR3 is CASSLEQGGYTEAFF. The CDR3 DNA sequence: TGCGCCAGCAGCTTGGAACAGGGCGGATACACTGAAGCTTTCTTT.

The rearrangement joins TRBV4-1 to TRBJ1-5; D remains unclear. The CDR3 contains 16 residues. Germline CDR1 reads MGHRA; CDR2 reads YSYEKL. V was cut by 0 bases and J by 0 bases, with 9 bases left in between. CDR3 DNA: TGCGCCAGCAGCCAAGATGGAGATTATAGCAATCAGCCCCAGCATTTT. Amino acid sequence: CASSQDGDYSNQPQHF.

The rearrangement uses TRBV9 and TRBJ1-2, with D perhaps matching TRBD1 (6 bases). V dropped 3 bases and J dropped 7 bases, with 10 bases sitting between them. Germline CDR1 is SGDLS and CDR2 is YYNGEE. The CDR3 is made up of 12 amino acids. CDR3 bases: TGTGCCAGCAGCGCCGCAGGGGTTGGCTACACCTTC. Translating gives CASSAAGVGYTF.

This chain joins TRBV7-9 and TRBJ1-1; D is uncertain. This CDR3 has 13 residues. The germline CDR1 and CDR2 sequences are SEHNR and FQNEAQ (reference sequence). The CDR3 protein is CAISAPETTEAFF. The DNA of the CDR3 is TGTGCGATCTCAGCGCCGGAGACCACTGAAGCTTTCTTT. Filled out from reference TRBV7-9 and TRBJ1-1, the complete variable domain reads DTGVSQNPRHKITKRGQNVTFRCDPISEHNRLYWYRQTLGQGPEFLTYFQNEAQLEKSRLLSDRFSAERPKGSFSTLEIQRTEQGDSAMYLCAISAPETTEAFFGQGTRLTVV.

This clone has a handful of counts. The chain links TRBV18 to TRBJ2-7; 7 bases agree with TRBD1. This CDR3 has 15 amino acids. Trimming removed 5 bases from V and 5 bases from J; junction bases left unmatched: 12. Germline V gene sequence: CDR1 KGHSH, CDR2 LQKENI. The CDR3 loop reads CASSISQGVLNEQYF. The CDR3 DNA reads TGTGCCAGCTCAATTAGCCAGGGGGTCTTGAACGAGCAGTACTTC.

The V gene is TRBV20-1, the J gene TRBJ1-2, with D hard to call. V lost 6 bases to trimming and J lost 9 bases, with 14 bases between them. This CDR3 has 11 amino acids. Germline CDR1 is DFQATT and CDR2 is SNEGSKA (reference sequence). CDR3 sequence (DNA): TGCAGTGCAGAGAGCTCGGGGAGCTACACCTTC. Translation: CSAESSGSYTF.

The gene calls are TRBV24-1 and TRBJ2-3, with a possible D match to TRBD2 (5 bases). V was shortened by 1 base and J by 10 bases, with 11 bases between the two germline ends. CDR1 and CDR2 (germline): KGHDR, SFDVKD. There are 13 residues in the CDR3. CDR3 in amino acids: CATSDFKRGSQYF. DNA of the CDR3: TGTGCCACCAGTGATTTCAAGAGAGGGTCGCAGTATTTT.

The chain employs TRBV7-2 and TRBJ1-2; 8 positions agree with TRBD1. The V gene's germline CDR1 is SGHTA and CDR2 FQGNSA. V lost 6 bases and J lost 6; bases outside the gene matches: 6. This CDR3 contains 13 residues. CDR3 DNA sequence: TGTGCCAGCAGTCCGACAGGGGCGCATGGCTACACCTTC. This encodes CASSPTGAHGYTF. The variable domain in full, completed from reference TRBV7-2 and TRBJ1-2, reads GAGVSQSPSNKVTEKGKDVELRCDPISGHTALYWYRQSLGQGLEFLIYFQGNSAPDKSGLPSDRFSAERTGGSVSTLTIQRTQQEDSAVYLCASSPTGAHGYTFGSGTRLTVV.

The count of this clone is one. The chain employs TRBV6-6 and TRBJ2-1; the match to TRBD2 covers 11 bases. CDR3 length equals 15 residues. The trim removed 5 bases at V and 7 bases at J, leaving 7 bases unmatched. Germline CDR1 and CDR2: MNHNY and SVGAGI (reference sequence). The CDR3 bases are TGTGCCAGCAGTCCTACTAGCGGGAGTGGGAATGAGCAGTTCTTC. Its protein product is CASSPTSGSGNEQFF.

V and J are TRBV2 and TRBJ2-7; maybe TRBD2 (6 bases). Germline assignment: CDR1 SNHLY and CDR2 FYNNEI. Deletions cut 6 bases from V and 8 bases from J, with 20 bases between. CDR3 length equals 14 residues. CDR3 residues: CASSLGGTPQKQYF. The CDR3 DNA sequence: TGTGCCAGCAGCCTAGGAGGGACTCCCCAAAAGCAGTACTTC.

The chain combines TRBV28 with TRBJ1-2, with D possibly TRBD1 on 5 matching bases. The V end was cut by 6 bases, the J end by 6 bases, with 17 bases between. This CDR3 has 14 residues. Germline V gives CDR1 MDHEN, CDR2 SYDVKM. Here the CDR3 reads CASSRQGAAHGYTF. The DNA for the CDR3 is TGTGCCAGCAGCCGGCAGGGTGCAGCACATGGCTACACCTTC.

The rearrangement joins TRBV7-9 to TRBJ1-1; 9 nucleotides line up with TRBD1. CDR1 SEHNR and CDR2 FQNEAQ come from the germline V gene (reference sequence). The CDR3 covers 15 residues. V trimming: 6 bases; J trimming: 4 bases; junction bases outside the gene matches: 9. The CDR3, as DNA: TGTGCCAGCAGTTCCACAGGGGGCGGAGGCACTGAAGCTTTCTTT. Encoded protein: CASSSTGGGGTEAFF.

The chain joins TRBV3-1 (or the pseudogene TRBV3-2) to TRBJ1-1; 7 bases map to TRBD1. The CDR3 is 14 residues long. Trimming at V came to 5 bases and at J to 6 bases, leaving 9 bases not matched to a gene. The germline V gene has CDR1 LGHDT and CDR2 YNNKEL (reference sequence). The CDR3 sequence is CASSFDRAAPEAFF. The CDR3 DNA reads TGTGCCAGCAGCTTTGACAGGGCGGCGCCTGAAGCTTTCTTT.

This chain joins TRBV27 and TRBJ1-4, with D perhaps TRBD1 (5 bases). Germline values: CDR1 MNHEY, CDR2 SMNVEV (reference sequence). The CDR3 contains 11 residues. Between the trimmed V and J ends, which lost 3 bases and 10 bases, there was a span of 6 bases. The CDR3 loop reads CASSFGGKLFF. The CDR3 coding sequence is TGTGCCAGCAGTTTCGGGGGAAAACTGTTTTTT.

The chain is built from TRBV28 and TRBJ2-4; 9 positions agree with TRBD1. Per the germline V gene, CDR1 is MDHEN and CDR2 is SYDVKM. Trimming cost V 5 bases and J 8 bases; bases outside gene matches: 4. CDR3 size: 13 residues. The CDR3, as DNA: TGTGCCAGCAGTACAGGGGGCGCATACATTCAGTACTTC. This encodes CASSTGGAYIQYF.

This clone was seen once. The gene calls are TRBV5-1 and TRBJ2-1; TRBD2 matches 8 bases. Germline CDR1 and CDR2: SGHRS and YFSETQ. CDR3 length equals 15 residues. V lost 0 bases to trimming and J lost 8 bases; unmatched junction nucleotides: 7. CDR3 in DNA: TGCGCCAGCAGCTTGGAAACTAGCGGTACGGATGAGCAGTTCTTC. Translation: CASSLETSGTDEQFF. Together with reference TRBV5-1 and TRBJ2-1, the CDR3 gives the full variable domain: KAGVTQTPRYLIKTRGQQVTLSCSPISGHRSVSWYQQTPGQGLQFLFEYFSETQRNKGNFPGRFSGRQFSNSRSEMNVSTLELGDSALYLCASSLETSGTDEQFFGPGTRLTVL.

The V and J genes are TRBV7-9 and TRBJ2-1; TRBD1 matches at 9 bases. The germline V gene encodes CDR1 SEHNR and CDR2 FQNEAQ (reference sequence). Losses at the gene ends were 5 bases for V and 11 bases for J; bases not matched to a gene: 10. This CDR3 spans 14 amino acids. The CDR3 region has the DNA TGTGCCAGCAGCCTAAGGGGACAGGGAGGTCAGCAGTTCTTC. Translated: CASSLRGQGGQQFF. Full variable domain (missing parts from reference TRBV7-9 and TRBJ2-1): DTGVSQNPRHKITKRGQNVTFRCDPISEHNRLYWYRQTLGQGPEFLTYFQNEAQLEKSRLLSDRFSAERPKGSFSTLEIQRTEQGDSAMYLCASSLRGQGGQQFFGPGTRLTVL.

The rearrangement links TRBV5-1 to TRBJ1-1; tentatively, D is TRBD1 (6 bases). Germline V gives CDR1 SGHRS, CDR2 YFSETQ. The CDR3 loop spans 17 amino acids. Trimming shortened V by 4 bases and J by 5 bases, and 24 bases separated the two germline ends. The CDR3 sequence: CASSQNQVGTSGTEAFF. The CDR3 DNA follows: TGCGCCAGCAGCCAGAACCAGGTGGGGACATCAGGGACTGAAGCTTTCTTT.

V and J are TRBV9 and TRBJ2-3; 7 bases align to TRBD2. The length of the CDR3 is 17 residues. CDR1 is SGDLS, CDR2 YYNGEE, per germline. V shed 1 base and J 1 base; nucleotides not matched to a gene: 9. CDR3 nucleotides: TGTGCCAGCAGCGTACACGAACTAGCGACCCGCACAGATACGCAGTATTTT. Its protein product is CASSVHELATRTDTQYF.

The CDR3: CASSVRAGDEKLFF. The CDR3 region has the DNA TGTGCCAGCAGCGTACGCGCAGGGGATGAAAAACTGTTTTTT. The chain links TRBV9 to TRBJ1-4; a weak D match, TRBD1 (6 bases). The V gene's germline CDR1 is SGDLS and CDR2 YYNGEE. The CDR3 covers 14 residues. Trimming shortened V by 1 base and J by 6 bases, and 10 bases separated the two germline ends.

The rearrangement links TRBV7-9 to TRBJ1-1, with 7 nucleotides matching TRBD1. CDR1 SEHNR and CDR2 FQNEAQ come from the germline V gene (reference sequence). The V segment lost 1 base and the J segment 2 bases; nucleotides outside the gene matches: 7. The CDR3 sequence is 16 residues long. Here the CDR3 DNA reads TGTGCCAGCAGCTTAGGGATGACAGGGCACAACACTGAAGCTTTCTTT. The encoded protein is CASSLGMTGHNTEAFF.

The V and J genes are TRBV6-5 and TRBJ2-3, with TRBD1 matching over 8 bases. The CDR3 has 15 residues. The germline gives CDR1 MNHEY, CDR2 SVGAGI. V gave up 0 bases and J gave up 5 bases; unmatched junction bases: 4. CDR3: CASSYSIGQGDTQYF. CDR3 nucleotide sequence: TGTGCCAGCAGTTACTCGATAGGACAGGGAGATACGCAGTATTTT.

In the case of this clone: The same CDR3 arises from other DNA sequences in this sample as well. The genes are TRBV10-3 and TRBJ2-1; 10 bases are a match to TRBD2. CDR3 length: 16 amino acids. With 4 bases clipped from V and 2 bases from J, the junction kept 5 bases outside the gene matches. Germline-derived CDR1 and CDR2 are ENHRY and SYGVKD. The CDR3 is CAISAPGTSAYNEQFF. The DNA for the CDR3 is TGTGCCATCAGTGCACCCGGGACTAGCGCCTACAATGAGCAGTTCTTC.

The chain carries TRBV21-1 and TRBJ2-3; the table gives TRBD2 as D, unverified against the DNA. TRBV21-1 is recorded as a pseudogene. The CDR3 runs 18 residues. CDR3 nucleotide sequence: TGTGCCAGCAGCAATCGCCGGCTAGCGGGAGCGGAGAAAGATACGCAGTATTTT. It encodes CASSNRRLAGAEKDTQYF.

The chain is built from TRBV5-1 and TRBJ1-1, with 10 positions matching TRBD1. V shed 4 bases and J 5 bases; nucleotides not matched to a gene: 8. Germline V gene data show CDR1 as SGHRS and CDR2 as YFSETQ. The CDR3 length is 15 residues. Here the CDR3 DNA reads TGCGCCAGCAGCACCTGGACAGGGGGTGGAACTGAAGCTTTCTTT. This encodes CASSTWTGGGTEAFF.

This clone turned up a few times. In DNA, the CDR3 is TGCGCCAGCAGCCAAGTTCTCGGGGAGCTGTTTTTT. Residues: CASSQVLGELFF. This rearrangement joins TRBV4-1 to TRBJ2-2, with D unclear. Germline CDR1 reads MGHRA; CDR2 reads YSYEKL. The CDR3 extends over 12 amino acids. Trimming took 1 base from V and 7 from J, leaving 4 bases between them.

This chain connects TRBV4-2 to TRBJ2-1; 9 bases are shared with TRBD1. V shed 6 bases and J 6 bases; nucleotides not matched to a gene: 9. Germline V lookup: CDR1 LGHNA, CDR2 YNFKEQ. The CDR3 runs to 15 residues. In DNA, the CDR3 is TGTGCCAGCAGAGACCGGGACAGGGCTTCCAATGAGCAGTTCTTC. It codes for CASRDRDRASNEQFF.

The CDR3 DNA reads as TGTGCCAGCACGGGGACAGGGGGGTCCTACGAGCAGTACTTC. Protein sequence: CASTGTGGSYEQYF. J is TRBJ2-7 and V is TRBV27; 11 bases agree with TRBD1. The V segment lost 7 bases and the J segment 1 base; nucleotides outside the gene matches: 3. The CDR3 is 14 residues long. Per the germline V gene, CDR1 is MNHEY and CDR2 is SMNVEV (reference sequence).

The rearrangement links TRBV5-1 to TRBJ2-3; 8 bases are shared with TRBD2. Germline lookup yields CDR1 SGHRS and CDR2 YFSETQ. The CDR3 totals 16 residues. After removal of 4 bases from V and 3 bases from J, the junction contained 10 bases not matched to a gene. CDR3 sequence reads: CASSRSAGVGTDTQYF. In nucleotides, the CDR3 is TGCGCCAGCAGCCGTTCAGCGGGAGTTGGGACAGATACGCAGTATTTT.